The sequence of this T cell receptor (beta chain) was determined in a study of early T cells in non-severe SARS-CoV-2 infection (TCRdb year 2021). Regarding the study in general: Because TCR sequencing relied on bulk RNA taken from unsorted whole blood, pairing of alpha and beta chains was not possible. General findings and caveats noted by the study authors: VDJdb matching was skewed toward anti-spike CD8 responses, so virus-specific expansions were likely underestimated and private and CD4 specificities were missed.

The junction shows trimming of 4 bases on V and 0 bases on J, plus 13 bases between the germline ends. CDR1 and CDR2 (MNHEY, SVGAGI) derive from the germline V gene. From its cysteine to its phenylalanine, the CDR3 spans 17 amino acids. Only the CDR3 part of the read is kept: 51 bases, read in frame from the first base. Set within a cohort of healthcare workers in London, UK, this nested case-control study involved weekly PCR testing of nasopharyngeal swabs along with blood sampling. Healthcare workers were enrolled in the week of the UK lockdown, from 23 to 31 March 2020, and were followed every week for up to 16 weeks. Library creation used 5' RACE. The sequencer was a NextSeq 500. Unique molecular identifiers were attached to individual cDNA molecules in the TCR library protocol so that sequencing error and PCR bias could be corrected. Sequencing covered both TCR alpha and beta chains, and within each sample the abundances of alpha and beta sequences were tightly co-correlated. The authors' analysis ran thus. Decombinator V4 was used to perform V gene, J gene and CDR3 annotation of TCR sequences. TCRs were defined as expanded if a significant change between any two time points was detected under a Poisson model with p below 0.0001. TCR abundances were normalised to the total number of TCRs sequenced in each sample and reported as counts per million. TRAV1-2 paired with TRAJ12, TRAJ20 or TRAJ33 defined MAIT TCRs, while TRAV10 paired with TRAJ18 defined iNKT TCRs. VDJdb, accessed 1 November 2021, was searched for CMV, EBV and SARS-CoV-2 annotated TCRs, excluding TCRs annotated for multiple antigens. In-frame beta chains were kept once TCRdb had trimmed the public reads at Q25 with fastp and called clones with MiXCR. Here each entry gathers all rows of one CDR3 protein and keeps the most common genes and DNA. The V and J calls follow TCRdb's processing rather than the paper's. In this sample the table shows some 96,000 distinct CDR3 sequences, roughly 9.6% of which occur a single time. Approximately 4.7% of the sample goes to the ten largest clones.

This clonotype was observed a handful of times. Its antigen remains undetermined. Base qualities are not recorded, but no much larger clone differs from it by a single base. Recombination joined TRBV6-5 with TRBJ2-6; the D gene is perhaps TRBD2, on 6 matching bases. The origin of this receptor is an adult who was a healthcare worker with PCR-confirmed SARS-CoV-2 infection or an uninfected control (not recorded which). Sequenced material: whole blood, taken at baseline. The sequenced DNA is TGTGCCAGCAGTTTCCCGGGCGGGGCCTCTGGGGCCAACGTCCTGACTTTC. Translated, it reads CASSFPGGASGANVLTF.